This paragraph reports one T cell receptor (beta chain). The data originate from a study of shared clonotypes between healthy human individuals. Clones were read by immunoSEQ multiplex PCR, and TCRdb kept only the in-frame ones, dropping some. Among roughly 2.2 million clones listed, around 92% were seen once. The CDR3 is 13 amino acids. Per germline, CDR1 MDHEN and CDR2 SYDVKM. V lost 4 bases, J lost 14 bases, and 15 bases lay in between. The chain uses TRBV28 and TRBJ1-6; perhaps TRBD1 as D (6 bases). The sequenced sample was naive CD4+ T cells from PBMCs. The subset denotes: CD45RA+ positively selected. This receptor was identified in a man aged 18 to 30 in good health. Some clones in this sample may be carry-over from other donors' samples. Here the CDR3 reads CASSSGHPSTLHF. CDR3 DNA sequence: TGTGCCAGCAGTTCGGGACACCCTTCGACCCTCCACTTT.